The 22 T cell receptor beta chains presented below share a single source sample, sequenced in a study of Siglec-9 on CD8 T cells in melanoma. Clones were sequenced by immunoSEQ multiplex PCR, and TCRdb holds only the in-frame ones, with some missing. The sample includes 25,000 to 35,000 clones, approximately 80% of them seen just once. Sequencing was carried out using Siglec-9- CD8+ T cells sorted from blood. The receptors here all came from a human donor in good health.

This sequence joins TRBV27 and TRBJ1-5, with 11 nucleotides matching TRBD1. J lost 4 bases, V lost 1 base, and 6 bases had no gene match. The CDR3 covers 17 residues. Germline V lookup: CDR1 MNHEY, CDR2 SMNVEV (reference sequence). The CDR3 protein is CASSLYWDRGSNQPQHF. CDR3 coding DNA: TGTGCCAGCAGTTTATACTGGGACAGGGGGTCGAATCAGCCCCAGCATTTT.

The rearrangement links TRBV27 to TRBJ2-3; perhaps TRBD1 as D (7 bases). V was trimmed by 5 bases and J by 9 bases, leaving 18 bases between them. Per the germline V gene, CDR1 is MNHEY and CDR2 is SMNVEV (reference sequence). The CDR3 is 14 residues long. The CDR3 loop is CASSGTTRGDTQYF. The DNA for the CDR3 is TGTGCCAGCAGTGGAACGACCAGGGGGGACACGCAGTATTTT.

The DNA for the CDR3 is TGCGCCAGCAGCTTGGGGCCGGAAAGCAGGGTTCTTAATGAAAAACTGTTTTTT. Translation: CASSLGPESRVLNEKLFF. The chain recombines TRBV5-1 with TRBJ1-4; D is possibly TRBD1 (5 bases). Germline CDR1 SGHRS, CDR2 YFSETQ. Trimming stripped 0 bases from V and 4 bases from J, with 19 bases between. CDR3 length equals 18 residues.

The chain has TRBV7-9 and TRBJ2-2, with D perhaps TRBD2 (5 bases). The CDR3 has 16 amino acids. The V gene's germline CDR1 is SEHNR and CDR2 FQNEAQ (reference sequence). V was pared by 5 bases and J by 1 base, with 14 bases between. CDR3 in amino acids: CASSPASSRNTGELFF. The CDR3 region has the DNA TGTGCCAGCAGCCCAGCCTCTAGCCGGAACACCGGGGAGCTGTTTTTT.

The gene calls are TRBV25-1 and TRBJ2-3; either TRBD1 or TRBD2 may fit D (5 bases each). Germline lookup yields CDR1 MGHDK and CDR2 SYGVNS. The CDR3 has 13 amino acids. Trimming left V 5 bases short and J 6 bases short, with 12 bases between. The CDR3 nucleotides are TGTGCCAGCAGTTGGTTGGGGGAGGATACGCAGTATTTT. It yields the protein CASSWLGEDTQYF.

This clone was seen only once. The CDR3, as DNA: TGTGCCAGCAGCTTAACTAGTGGTCCTACGGACGAGCAGTACGTC. Protein product: CASSLTSGPTDEQYV. The V call is TRBV7-6, the J call TRBJ2-7; D perhaps matches TRBD2 (5 bases). The CDR3 length is 15 residues. Germline CDR1 reads SGHVS; CDR2 reads FNYEAQ. V was cut by 2 bases and J by 5 bases, with 16 bases left in between.

In the case of this clone: Other DNA sequences within the sample encode an identical CDR3. This rearrangement joins TRBV7-9 to TRBJ1-1; D is unresolved. CDR1 and CDR2 from the germline V gene are SEHNR and FQNEAQ (reference sequence). V lost 8 bases and J 0 bases, leaving 10 bases between the germline ends. The CDR3 consists of 13 residues. The CDR3 spells CASRGHLNTEAFF. CDR3 sequence (DNA): TGTGCCAGCCGAGGGCACTTGAACACTGAAGCTTTCTTT. Variable domain in full (rest from reference TRBV7-9 and TRBJ1-1): DTGVSQNPRHKITKRGQNVTFRCDPISEHNRLYWYRQTLGQGPEFLTYFQNEAQLEKSRLLSDRFSAERPKGSFSTLEIQRTEQGDSAMYLCASRGHLNTEAFFGQGTRLTVV.

The CDR3 sequence is CASSLSGGSSYEQYV. CDR3 bases: TGTGCCAGCAGTTTATCGGGCGGGAGCTCCTACGAGCAGTACGTC. The rearrangement links TRBV27 to TRBJ2-7; 7 nucleotides agree with TRBD2. The CDR3 runs 15 residues. Per germline, CDR1 MNHEY and CDR2 SMNVEV (reference sequence). Unmatched junction bases numbered 2, after V lost 0 bases and J lost 0 bases.

The chain couples TRBV30 to TRBJ1-1; D is unclear. V shed 8 bases and J shed 3 bases, with 10 bases lying between them. This CDR3 spans 11 amino acids. CDR1 and CDR2 (germline): GTSNPN, SVGIG (reference sequence). CDR3 region: CAGWRDTEAFF. DNA of the CDR3: TGTGCCGGGTGGAGGGACACTGAAGCTTTCTTT.

For this clone: Other DNA sequences in this specimen translate into the identical CDR3. The V and J genes are TRBV27 and TRBJ1-5; maybe TRBD1 (5 bases). The CDR3 is 19 residues long. The V gene lost 2 bases and the J gene lost 2 bases, with 22 bases spanning the gap. Germline CDR1 MNHEY, CDR2 SMNVEV (reference sequence). CDR3 sequence reads: CASSLIAPDSGGGNQPQHF. The CDR3 DNA is TGTGCCAGCAGTTTAATCGCCCCCGACTCGGGGGGGGGCAATCAGCCCCAGCATTTT.

This clone has just a few counts. The rearrangement joins TRBV6-1 to TRBJ1-1; D gene uncertain. V was shortened by 6 bases and J by 5 bases, with 10 bases between the two germline ends. The CDR3 loop spans 12 amino acids. Per germline, CDR1 MNHNS and CDR2 SASEGT. CDR3 in amino acids: CASRTGFTEAFF. The CDR3 coding sequence is TGTGCCAGCAGGACTGGGTTTACTGAAGCTTTCTTT.

This sequence joins TRBV5-4 and TRBJ1-2; 9 bases match TRBD1. The junction had 6 bases not matched to a gene; V was cut back by 3 bases and J by 3 bases. The CDR3 has 15 amino acids. Germline loops: CDR1 SGHNT, CDR2 YYREEE (reference sequence). The chain's CDR3 is CASSSGTGMDYGYTF. DNA for the CDR3: TGTGCCAGCAGCTCGGGGACAGGGATGGACTATGGCTACACCTTC.

The rearrangement joins TRBV5-6 to TRBJ2-7, with D possibly TRBD1 on 5 matching bases. V dropped 0 bases and J dropped 2 bases, with 9 bases sitting between them. Germline CDR1 SGHDT, CDR2 YYEEEE. The CDR3 is made up of 14 amino acids. The CDR3 coding sequence is TGTGCCAGCAGCTTGGGGGGCAGAACCTACGAGCAGTACTTC. This codes for CASSLGGRTYEQYF.

The CDR3 DNA sequence: TGCGCCAGCAGCTTGGCCGGGACAGGGGCCGGCCCTAATGAAAAACTGTTTTTT. Its protein product is CASSLAGTGAGPNEKLFF. This chain uses TRBV5-1 with TRBJ1-4; 10 nucleotides line up with TRBD1. CDR1 and CDR2 from the germline V gene are SGHRS and YFSETQ. This CDR3 comprises 18 residues. Trimming removed 0 bases from V and 3 bases from J; junction bases left unmatched: 8. Filled out from reference TRBV5-1 and TRBJ1-4, the complete variable domain reads KAGVTQTPRYLIKTRGQQVTLSCSPISGHRSVSWYQQTPGQGLQFLFEYFSETQRNKGNFPGRFSGRQFSNSRSEMNVSTLELGDSALYLCASSLAGTGAGPNEKLFFGSGTQLSVL.

The chain couples TRBV27 to TRBJ2-5; D is unclear. The length of the CDR3 is 13 residues. Germline lookup yields CDR1 MNHEY and CDR2 SMNVEV (reference sequence). The germline V and J ends were trimmed by 2 bases and 2 bases, with 6 bases remaining between them. CDR3 protein: CASSLTVQETQYF. Here the CDR3 DNA reads TGTGCCAGCAGTTTAACGGTGCAAGAGACCCAGTACTTC.

This clone was counted a single time. The chain has TRBV11-2 and TRBJ2-5, with TRBD2 as a possible D gene (5 bases). This CDR3 comprises 15 residues. Germline CDR1 reads SGHAT; CDR2 reads FQNNGV. Trimming pared 4 bases from V and 1 base from J, leaving 13 bases between. The CDR3 is CASSYDVGSQETQYF. CDR3 coding DNA: TGTGCCAGCAGCTACGACGTGGGGAGCCAAGAGACCCAGTACTTC.

This clone was detected a few times. The rearrangement links TRBV5-4 to TRBJ2-1; either TRBD1 or TRBD2 may fit D (5 bases each). The CDR3 totals 14 residues. V shed 3 bases and J shed 7 bases, with 14 bases lying between them. Germline CDR1 SGHNT, CDR2 YYREEE (reference sequence). CDR3 loop: CASSYGRGGNEQFF. In DNA, the CDR3 is TGTGCCAGCAGCTACGGACGGGGCGGAAATGAGCAGTTCTTC.

The V call is TRBV12-5, the J call TRBJ1-1; 9 bases are shared with TRBD1. The trim removed 2 bases at V and 5 bases at J, leaving 9 bases unmatched. The germline CDR1 and CDR2 sequences are LGHNT and FRNRAP. The length of the CDR3 is 16 residues. The CDR3 protein is CASGLPTGGGSTEAFF. CDR3 in DNA: TGTGCTAGTGGTTTGCCGACAGGGGGTGGGTCAACTGAAGCTTTCTTT.

Note on this clone: An end of the junction does not agree with germline; a read error may underlie this. The chain links TRBV5-1 to TRBJ2-2, with a tentative D call TRBD2 (5 bases). The CDR3 is 15 residues long. Germline V gene data show CDR1 as SGHRS and CDR2 as YFSETQ. DNA for the CDR3: TGCGCCGGCAGCTTCGGACTCGCGAACACCGGGGAGCTGTTTTTT. Translation: CAGSFGLANTGELFF.

The V call is TRBV5-1, the J call TRBJ2-4; 7 nucleotides line up with TRBD1. The germline gives CDR1 SGHRS, CDR2 YFSETQ. V shed 3 bases, J shed 0 bases, and the junction held 12 bases outside the gene matches. The CDR3 contains 18 residues. The CDR3 is CASSSRGIRKLAKNIQYF. CDR3 DNA: TGCGCCAGCAGCTCCAGGGGGATTAGGAAACTAGCCAAAAACATTCAGTACTTC. The full variable domain, completed using reference TRBV5-1 and TRBJ2-4, is KAGVTQTPRYLIKTRGQQVTLSCSPISGHRSVSWYQQTPGQGLQFLFEYFSETQRNKGNFPGRFSGRQFSNSRSEMNVSTLELGDSALYLCASSSRGIRKLAKNIQYFGAGTRLSVL.

The chain employs TRBV9 and TRBJ2-2; 7 nucleotides agree with TRBD2. The CDR3 is 14 residues long. V lost 3 bases, J lost 8 bases, and 7 bases stayed unmatched. Germline V lookup: CDR1 SGDLS, CDR2 YYNGEE. CDR3: CASSARTSSGELFF. The CDR3 DNA follows: TGTGCCAGCAGCGCCCGGACTAGTTCTGGGGAGCTGTTTTTT.

V usage is TRBV2 and J usage is TRBJ2-1; weak D call: TRBD1 (6 bases). The CDR3 totals 15 residues. Germline V CDR1 and CDR2: SNHLY, FYNNEI. V lost 9 bases to trimming and J lost 4 bases, with 19 bases between them. DNA of the CDR3: TGTGCCAGTCCAACTCGGGACATCAAATACAATGAGCAGTTCTTC. Translation: CASPTRDIKYNEQFF. The full variable domain, its missing parts supplied by reference TRBV2 and TRBJ2-1, is EPEVTQTPSHQVTQMGQEVILRCVPISNHLYFYWYRQILGQKVEFLVSFYNNEISEKSEIFDDQFSVERPDGSNFTLKIRSTKLEDSAMYFCASPTRDIKYNEQFFGPGTRLTVL.